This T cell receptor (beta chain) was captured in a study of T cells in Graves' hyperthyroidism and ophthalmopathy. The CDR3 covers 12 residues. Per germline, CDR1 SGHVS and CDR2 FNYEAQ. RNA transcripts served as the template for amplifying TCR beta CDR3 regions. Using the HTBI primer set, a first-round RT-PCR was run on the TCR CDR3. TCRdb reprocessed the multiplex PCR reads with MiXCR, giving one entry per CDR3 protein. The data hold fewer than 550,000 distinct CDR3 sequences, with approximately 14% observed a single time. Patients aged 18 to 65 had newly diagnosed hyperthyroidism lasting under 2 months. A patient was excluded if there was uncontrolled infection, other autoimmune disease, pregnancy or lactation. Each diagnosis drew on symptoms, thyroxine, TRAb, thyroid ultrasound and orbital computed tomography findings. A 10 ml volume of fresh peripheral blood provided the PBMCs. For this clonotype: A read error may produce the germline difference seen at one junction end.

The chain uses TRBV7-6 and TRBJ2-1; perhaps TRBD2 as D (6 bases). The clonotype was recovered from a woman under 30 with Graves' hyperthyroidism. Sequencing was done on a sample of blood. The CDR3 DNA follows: TGTGCCAGCAGCTTAGCGCGGAGGGCCCCGGTCTTC. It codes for CASSLARRAPVF.